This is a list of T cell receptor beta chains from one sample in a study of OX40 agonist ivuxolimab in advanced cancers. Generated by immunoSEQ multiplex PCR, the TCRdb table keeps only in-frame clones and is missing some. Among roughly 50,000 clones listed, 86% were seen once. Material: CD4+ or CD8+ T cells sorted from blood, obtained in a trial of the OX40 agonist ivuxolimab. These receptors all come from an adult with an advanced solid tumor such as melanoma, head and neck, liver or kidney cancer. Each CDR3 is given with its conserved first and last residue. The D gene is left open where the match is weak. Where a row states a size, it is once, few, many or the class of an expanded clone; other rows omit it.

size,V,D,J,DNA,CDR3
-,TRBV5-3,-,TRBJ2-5,TGTGCCAGAAGCTTGGGGCCATCCGGGATCCAAGAGACCCAGTACTTC,CARSLGPSGIQETQYF
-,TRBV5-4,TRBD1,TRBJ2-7,TGTGCCAGCAGCGCCCGGGACAGTTCCTACGAGCAGTACTTC,CASSARDSSYEQYF
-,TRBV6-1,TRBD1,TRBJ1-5,TGTGCCAGCAGTGAAGGGACAGGGACCCTCTATAGCAATCAGCCCCAGCATTTT,CASSEGTGTLYSNQPQHF
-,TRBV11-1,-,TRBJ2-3,TGTGCCAGCAGGCCGGCAGGGATCACAGATACGCAGTATTTT,CASRPAGITDTQYF
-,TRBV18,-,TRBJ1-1,TGTGCCAGCTCACCACCACCGGGGGTCGGCACTGAAGCTTTCTTT,CASSPPPGVGTEAFF
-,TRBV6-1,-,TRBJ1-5,TGTGCCAGCAGCCCCGGGATTAATAGCAATCAGCCCCAGCATTTT,CASSPGINSNQPQHF
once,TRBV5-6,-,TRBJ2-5,TGTGCCAGCAGCGAACGGGAGACCCAGTACTTC,CASSERETQYF
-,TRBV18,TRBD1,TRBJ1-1,TGTGCCAGCTCACCGGGACAGGGGGCGAACACTGAAGCTTTCTTT,CASSPGQGANTEAFF
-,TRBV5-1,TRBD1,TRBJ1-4,TGCGCCAGCAGCTTAAACCCCCCGGGCTCAGGGGGTGAAAAACTGTTTTTT,CASSLNPPGSGGEKLFF
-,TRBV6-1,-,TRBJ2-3,TGTGCCAGCCGCATTAGGACATCAAGCACAGATACGCAGTATTTT,CASRIRTSSTDTQYF
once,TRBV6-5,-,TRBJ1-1,TGTGCCAGCAGTTCCAGGGTTGAAGCTTTCTTT,CASSSRVEAFF
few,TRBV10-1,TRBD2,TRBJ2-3,TGCGCCAGCAGTGAGGCAGGGAGGGCAGATACGCAGTATTTT,CASSEAGRADTQYF
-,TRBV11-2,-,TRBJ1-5,TGTGCCAGCAGTCTGCAGGGAATCGGCAATCAGCCCCAGCATTTT,CASSLQGIGNQPQHF
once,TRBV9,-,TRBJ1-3,TGTGCCAGCAGCGTAGGTCACCGCTCTGGAAACACCATATATTTT,CASSVGHRSGNTIYF
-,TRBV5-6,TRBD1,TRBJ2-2,TGTGCCAGCAGCCCACGGGACAGGGTGTTGGGCGGGGAGCTGTTTTTT,CASSPRDRVLGGELFF
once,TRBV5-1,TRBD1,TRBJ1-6,TGCGCCAGCGGGAGGGGTGGACAGGGGTATTCACCCCTCCACTTT,CASGRGGQGYSPLHF
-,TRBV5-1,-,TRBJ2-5,TGCGCCAGCTGGCGTGGGGACACTACCCAAGAGACCCAGTACTTC,CASWRGDTTQETQYF
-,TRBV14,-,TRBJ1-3,TGTGCCAGCAGCCAGGGAAACACCATATATTTT,CASSQGNTIYF
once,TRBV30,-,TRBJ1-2,TGTGCCTGGAGAAGGGGAGGCTACACCTTC,CAWRRGGYTF
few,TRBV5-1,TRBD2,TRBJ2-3,TGCGCCAGCAGCTTGGGCGCGGGGGGCACCACAGATACGCAGTATTTT,CASSLGAGGTTDTQYF
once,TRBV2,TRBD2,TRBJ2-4,TGTGCCAGCAGTGGGGGACTAATTGGCATTCAGTACTTC,CASSGGLIGIQYF